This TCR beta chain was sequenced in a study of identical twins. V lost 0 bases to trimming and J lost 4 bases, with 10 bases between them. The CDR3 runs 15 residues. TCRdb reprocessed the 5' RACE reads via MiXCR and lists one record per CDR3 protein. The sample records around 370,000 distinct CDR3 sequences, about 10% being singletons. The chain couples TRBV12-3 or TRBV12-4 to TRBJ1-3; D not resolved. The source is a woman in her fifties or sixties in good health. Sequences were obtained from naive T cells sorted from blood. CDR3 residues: CASSLARGSGNTIYF. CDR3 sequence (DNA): TGTGCCAGCAGTTTAGCGCGCGGGTCGGGAAACACCATATATTTT.